This TCR beta chain came from a study of T cell clones after liver transplantation (dated by TCRdb to the late 2010s). Notes on the research overall: The samples were obtained from ITN030ST, a randomized trial that attempted immunosuppression withdrawal within 2 years after liver transplantation. After a pre-transplant mixed lymphocyte reaction, TCRbeta sequencing was used to pinpoint donor-reactive T cell clones, which were subsequently tracked in post-transplant blood. As an antigen-independent comparator for donor-reactive sequences, third party-reactive TCRbeta sequences were also identified from pre-transplant MLRs. Of the eight recipients, a few were HCV-positive, while the remaining recipients had been transplanted for non-autoimmune, non-viral indications. No induction therapy was given to the subjects, and standard immunosuppression was administered until randomization at 12-24 months post-transplant. To count as tolerant, a recipient had to stay completely off immunosuppression for at least one year without liver enzymes climbing beyond twice the upper limit of normal. Blood samples were collected pre-transplant, pre-randomization before withdrawal, and post-randomization after either full withdrawal or failed withdrawal. The study cohort included 8 liver transplant recipients, of whom 3 were classified as tolerant and 5 as non-tolerant.

Study-wide findings and limitations: In most of the 8 subjects, regardless of tolerance or HCV status, circulating donor-reactive CD4 TCRbeta sequences dropped significantly post-transplant. In two subjects, low numbers of available donor cells limited the measurable donor-reactive repertoire. Donor-reactive sequences decreased more than third party-reactive sequences, which suggests partial antigen-specific deletion that was not related to withdrawal success. When repertoire turnover was taken into account, detection of donor-reactive sequences was significantly reduced in 7 of 8 subjects for CD4 and in 8 of 8 subjects for CD8. Because no allograft tissue specimens were available, donor-reactive T cells may have migrated into the graft instead of being deleted. Conclusions were preliminary, limited by small, heterogeneous patient numbers and non-standardized post-transplant time points.

Reading from cysteine to phenylalanine, the CDR3 counts 15 amino acids. Only CDR3 DNA remains: 45 bases, in frame from the first base. After removal of 3 bases from V and 8 bases from J, the junction retains 3 bases not matched to a gene. The germline V gene yields ENHRY for CDR1 and SYGVKD for CDR2. High-throughput TCRbeta CDR3 sequencing of frozen genomic DNA was performed by immunoSEQ, including PCR amplification, mapping, bias correction and internal controls. As for the authors' bioinformatics: Productive rearrangements were kept, and unique TCRbeta sequences were defined by CDR3 nucleotide sequence plus V and J gene. For classification of a sequence as donor-reactive, at least 5-fold expansion in CFSE-low cells relative to unstimulated pre-transplant cells and a frequency of at least 0.01% were required. Per-subject minimum frequency thresholds, based on the lowest-template unstimulated sample, ensured at least 90% detection power. Jensen-Shannon divergence between the top 1000 TCRbeta sequences post- versus pre-transplant served as the measure of repertoire turnover. Changes in detection of donor-reactive sequences were tested with two-sided Fisher's exact tests. The clones in this table, taken by TCRdb from immuneACCESS, are in-frame only. Not every clone is retained; where verified, under half of the shortfall comes from an unresolved V gene, and the cause of the rest is unknown. V and J calls and clone size are those listed in that table; D and trimming were worked out from the DNA. The sample records approximately 75,000 clones, roughly 80% of which are singletons. 0.79% of the sample comes from the top ten.

Thawed unstimulated PBMCs were stained for CD3, CD4 and CD8 and FACS-sorted into CD3+CD4+ and CD3+CD8+ populations. All 8 studied subjects were randomized to withdrawal of immunosuppression. The Qiagen DNeasy Blood and Tissue Kit was used for isolation of genomic DNA. With regard to this clone: There is no known antigen for this receptor. Base qualities are not at hand, and no much larger clone is one base apart.

The receptor comes from a human patient who received a liver transplant. Donor T cells from the graft may be present among the T cells after a transplant. The sample in question was CD4+ T cells from blood, obtained 12 months after liver transplant. The chain is assembled from TRBV10-3 and TRBJ2-1; 14 middle bases align to TRBD2. The CDR3 in this case is CAISDGTSGRDEQFF. The DNA is as follows: TGTGCCATCAGTGACGGGACTAGCGGGAGAGATGAGCAGTTCTTC.